A single sample is the source of the 26 T cell receptor beta chains below, sequenced in a study of cytomegalovirus exposure and HLA in healthy donors. With 60 Vbeta and 13 Jbeta primers, the PCR was carried out. The data were produced by immunoSEQ multiplex PCR, yet TCRdb's version contains in-frame clones alone and is incomplete. The sample includes over 150,000 clones, over 70% seen only once; the top ten take 0.95% to 1.5%. The sample taken for sequencing was PBMCs. These receptors came from a boy aged 2-15 years in good health and CMV-seronegative.

The chain links TRBV7-9 to TRBJ2-7, with TRBD2 matching over 11 bases. The germline gives CDR1 SEHNR, CDR2 FQNEAQ (reference sequence). The CDR3 covers 15 residues. V lost 5 bases to trimming and J lost 1 base; unmatched junction nucleotides: 4. CDR3 coding DNA: TGTGCCAGCAGCAAGGGGACTAGCGGATCCTACGAGCAGTACTTC. This encodes CASSKGTSGSYEQYF. The entire variable domain, with the rest obtained from reference TRBV7-9 and TRBJ2-7, is as follows: DTGVSQNPRHKITKRGQNVTFRCDPISEHNRLYWYRQTLGQGPEFLTYFQNEAQLEKSRLLSDRFSAERPKGSFSTLEIQRTEQGDSAMYLCASSKGTSGSYEQYFGPGTRLTVT.

This chain connects TRBV19 to TRBJ1-3; tentatively, D is TRBD1 (5 bases). The CDR3 extends over 15 amino acids. Trimming left V 3 bases short and J 3 bases short, with 12 bases between. Germline lookup yields CDR1 LNHDA and CDR2 SQIVND (reference sequence). CDR3 sequence reads: CASSIRELFGNTIYF. DNA of the CDR3: TGTGCCAGTAGTATCAGGGAACTATTTGGAAACACCATATATTTT.

J is TRBJ1-2 and V is TRBV19; D may be TRBD1 (6 bases). Trimming cost V 2 bases and J 8 bases, with 18 bases left between them. Germline V CDR1 and CDR2: LNHDA, SQIVND (reference sequence). The CDR3 covers 15 residues. DNA for the CDR3: TGTGCCAGTAGTATAACAGGGAGGGGAGTAGGCGGCTACACCTTC. The encoded protein is CASSITGRGVGGYTF.

The genes are TRBV28 and TRBJ2-1; 8 bases are a match to TRBD2. The CDR3 length is 14 residues. In germline, CDR1 is MDHEN, CDR2 SYDVKM. The J segment lost 10 bases and the V segment lost 1 base, leaving 6 bases of the junction unmatched. The CDR3 loop reads CASSLLAGGREQFF. The CDR3 DNA reads as TGTGCCAGCAGTTTATTGGCGGGAGGTCGGGAGCAGTTCTTC.

The chain combines TRBV6-1 with TRBJ2-7; TRBD2 aligns across 8 bases. After removal of 5 bases from V and 3 bases from J, the junction contained 9 bases not matched to a gene. Germline V gene lookup returns CDR1 MNHNS and CDR2 SASEGT. The CDR3 spans 15 residues. The CDR3 bases are TGTGCCAGCAGTCACCAGACTAGCGCCATCTACGAGCAGTACTTC. Residues: CASSHQTSAIYEQYF.

The CDR3: CASSLVAGGLDTQYF. CDR3 DNA: TGTGCCAGCAGCTTGGTAGCGGGGGGGCTGGATACGCAGTATTTT. The chain combines TRBV5-6 with TRBJ2-3; the match to TRBD2 covers 11 bases. J gave up 6 bases and V 0 bases, and 3 bases lay outside the gene matches. This CDR3 contains 15 residues. Looked up from germline, CDR1 is SGHDT and CDR2 is YYEEEE.

In nucleotides, the CDR3 is TGTGCCAGCAGTGAAGGGGACAGGATCAATCAGCCCCAGCATTTT. Amino acids: CASSEGDRINQPQHF. The chain carries TRBV6-1 and TRBJ1-5, with 8 bases matching TRBD1. CDR1 and CDR2 from the germline V gene are MNHNS and SASEGT. The V segment lost 1 base and the J segment 3 bases; nucleotides outside the gene matches: 2. CDR3 length equals 15 residues.

The gene calls are TRBV19 and TRBJ2-1, with D perhaps TRBD2 (6 bases). Germline assignment: CDR1 LNHDA and CDR2 SQIVND (reference sequence). The V gene lost 3 bases and the J gene lost 12 bases, with 18 bases spanning the gap. The CDR3 covers 14 residues. The CDR3 DNA follows: TGTGCCAGTAGTATTACTAGCACCTTGTCAGTGCAGTTCTTC. This sequence encodes CASSITSTLSVQFF.

The genes are TRBV11-2 and TRBJ2-5, with 7 nucleotides matching TRBD1. The CDR3 totals 13 residues. Trimming took 5 bases from V and 3 from J; bases not matched to a gene: 3. Germline V gene data show CDR1 as SGHAT and CDR2 as FQNNGV. The CDR3: CASSRDREETQYF. Here the CDR3 DNA reads TGTGCCAGCAGCCGCGACAGGGAAGAGACCCAGTACTTC.

The J gene is TRBJ2-7, the V gene TRBV7-9, with TRBD1 matching over 9 bases. The CDR3 length is 16 residues. Losses at the gene ends were 4 bases for V and 4 bases for J; bases not matched to a gene: 11. Germline CDR1 SEHNR, CDR2 FQNEAQ (reference sequence). CDR3 sequence: CASSSRDRDSTYEQYF. In DNA form, the CDR3 reads TGTGCCAGCAGCTCCCGGGACAGGGATTCAACATACGAGCAGTACTTC.

V is TRBV6-6 and J is TRBJ1-1; unclear D gene. V lost 4 bases, J lost 3 bases, and 12 bases lay in between. Germline V gives CDR1 MNHNY, CDR2 SVGAGI (reference sequence). This CDR3 has 14 residues. The CDR3 nucleotides read TGTGCCAGCAGTTTTCTTCGGGATGACACTGAAGCTTTCTTT. Residues: CASSFLRDDTEAFF.

Comments on this clone: At one end, the junction sequence differs from germline, possibly due to a read error. The chain couples TRBV5-1 to TRBJ1-3; the D is unclear. CDR3 size: 17 residues. Germline V gene data show CDR1 as SGHRS and CDR2 as YFSETQ. Here the CDR3 reads CASSLGATRPSGSTIYF. The CDR3 bases are TGCGCCAGCAGCTTGGGGGCCACTCGGCCCTCTGGAAGCACCATATATTTT.

This chain uses TRBV27 with TRBJ1-2; TRBD1 aligns across 7 bases. The CDR3 is 12 amino acids. Germline V lookup: CDR1 MNHEY, CDR2 SMNVEV (reference sequence). The V segment lost 8 bases and the J segment 3 bases; nucleotides outside the gene matches: 3. As DNA, the CDR3 is TGTGCCAGCTGGGGACAGTACTATGGCTACACCTTC. It encodes CASWGQYYGYTF.

The V gene is TRBV27, the J gene TRBJ2-3; no firm D call. CDR1 and CDR2 (germline): MNHEY, SMNVEV (reference sequence). The CDR3 is 12 amino acids. V was cut by 5 bases and J by 5 bases, with 8 bases left in between. The CDR3 reads CASSLLLDTQYF. The CDR3 DNA reads as TGTGCCAGCAGTCTCCTTTTAGATACGCAGTATTTT.

The chain couples TRBV29-1 to TRBJ1-2; 8 positions agree with TRBD1. Trimming removed 5 bases from V and 8 bases from J; junction bases left unmatched: 13. Looked up from germline, CDR1 is SQVTM and CDR2 is ANQGSEA. This CDR3 comprises 14 residues. The CDR3 here is CSVRPGQGVMGYTF. CDR3 in DNA: TGCAGCGTTCGACCCGGACAGGGCGTTATGGGCTACACCTTC.

This clone came up once. This sequence joins TRBV4-2 and TRBJ2-7; 8 bases align to TRBD2. After removal of 0 bases from V and 6 bases from J, the junction contained 10 bases not matched to a gene. Germline-derived CDR1 and CDR2 are LGHNA and YNFKEQ. The CDR3 runs 16 residues. The CDR3 coding sequence is TGTGCCAGCAGCCAAGATTTCGGGACTAGTTTTGGCGAGCAGTACTTC. Residues: CASSQDFGTSFGEQYF.

The rearrangement joins TRBV6-1 to TRBJ2-5; TRBD1 might be the D (5 bases). Germline assignment: CDR1 MNHNS and CDR2 SASEGT. The V end was cut by 2 bases, the J end by 2 bases, with 12 bases between. CDR3 size: 15 residues. In DNA, the CDR3 is TGTGCCAGCAGTGAACTTTCAGGGAAACAAGAGACCCAGTACTTC. This sequence encodes CASSELSGKQETQYF.

The chain combines TRBV5-6 with TRBJ1-6; perhaps TRBD1 as D (5 bases). Germline loops: CDR1 SGHDT, CDR2 YYEEEE. The CDR3 is 16 amino acids. Between the trimmed V and J ends, which lost 3 bases and 1 base, there was a span of 11 bases. The CDR3 bases are TGTGCCAGCAGCTCGGGACTTCGGTCCTATAATTCACCCCTCCACTTT. Translated: CASSSGLRSYNSPLHF.

This clone was seen once. The junction departs from the called germline gene at one end, perhaps through a read error. This rearrangement joins TRBV11-2 to TRBJ2-3; the match to TRBD2 covers 7 bases. CDR3 size: 13 residues. Germline V lookup: CDR1 SGHAT, CDR2 FQNNGV. The CDR3 loop is CASSLLRGGSVRF. The CDR3, as DNA: TGTGCCAGCAGCTTATTAAGGGGCGGGAGCGTACGTTTT. Drawing the rest from reference TRBV11-2 and TRBJ2-3, the complete variable domain is EAGVAQSPRYKIIEKRQSVAFWCNPISGHATLYWYQQILGQGPKLLIQFQNNGVVDDSQLPKDRFSAERLKGVDSTLKIQPAKLEDSAVYLCASSLLRGGSVRFGPGTRLTVL.

The chain combines TRBV29-1 with TRBJ1-2, with D unresolved. The V end was cut by 5 bases, the J end by 1 base, with 17 bases between. CDR3 length: 15 amino acids. Germline V gives CDR1 SQVTM, CDR2 ANQGSEA. The CDR3 protein is CSVISGGNVNYGYTF. The CDR3 nucleotides are TGCAGCGTTATCTCCGGAGGGAATGTTAACTATGGCTACACCTTC.

The V call is TRBV5-1, the J call TRBJ2-5; 7 nucleotides match TRBD1. The J segment lost 3 bases and the V segment lost 1 base, leaving 15 bases of the junction unmatched. The CDR3 sequence is 18 residues long. The V gene's germline CDR1 is SGHRS and CDR2 YFSETQ. CDR3 nucleotides: TGCGCCAGCAGCTTGTCCGCTTGGACAGGCGTTCCTAAAGAGACCCAGTACTTC. Its protein product is CASSLSAWTGVPKETQYF.

As regards this clone: Lacking the conserved final phenylalanine or tryptophan, this CDR3 likely reflects a read error. This chain links TRBV5-1 with TRBJ2-6; D may be TRBD1 (5 bases). The germline V gene encodes CDR1 SGHRS and CDR2 YFSETQ. CDR3 length: 19 residues. Trimming took 0 bases from V and 0 from J, leaving 16 bases between them. The CDR3 region has the DNA TGCGCCAGCAGCTTGGTTTCAGGGCTCTCTCTCTCTGGGGCCAACGTCCTGACTCTC. This codes for CASSLVSGLSLSGANVLTL.

This chain uses TRBV5-5 with TRBJ2-3; 8 bases line up with TRBD2. CDR1 and CDR2 (germline): SGHKS, YYEKEE (reference sequence). CDR3 length equals 16 residues. J gave up 3 bases and V 3 bases, and 9 bases lay outside the gene matches. For the CDR3, the DNA is TGTGCCAGCAGCTCGTACGGGAGGGCGGAGACAGATACGCAGTATTTT. Translated, it gives CASSSYGRAETDTQYF.

The chain couples TRBV9 to TRBJ2-7; D not certain. The CDR3 totals 12 residues. Per germline, CDR1 SGDLS and CDR2 YYNGEE. The V end lost 0 bases, the J end lost 3 bases, and 4 bases lay between the germline ends. DNA for the CDR3: TGTGCCAGCAGCGTAGGGAACTACGAGCAGTACGTC. Its translation is CASSVGNYEQYV.

This rearrangement joins TRBV28 to TRBJ1-2; D might be TRBD1 (5 bases). This CDR3 contains 12 residues. V was trimmed by 10 bases and J by 1 base, leaving 10 bases between them. CDR1 and CDR2 (germline): MDHEN, SYDVKM. The DNA for the CDR3 is TGTGCCACCGGACAACTTAACTATGGCTACACCTTC. It translates to CATGQLNYGYTF.

This rearrangement joins TRBV2 to TRBJ2-7, with 7 bases aligning to TRBD1. CDR1 is SNHLY, CDR2 FYNNEI, per germline. CDR3 length: 14 residues. V was pared by 4 bases and J by 3 bases, with 6 bases of the junction left unmatched. The DNA for the CDR3 is TGTGCCAGCAGTGTTGGGAACAGGGGCTACGAGCAGTACGTC. It yields the protein CASSVGNRGYEQYV.